The next 8 T cell receptor beta chains were all read from a single sample in a study of blood T cell repertoires in COVID-19. Measured with immunoSEQ multiplex PCR; TCRdb has only the in-frame clones, and not every one. The sample contains fewer than 200,000 clones, roughly 84% of which appear only once. Sequencing used PBMCs or T cells enriched from blood (not recorded which). The receptors here all came from a young woman who had been exposed to COVID-19.

The gene calls are TRBV2 and TRBJ1-2; the D gene is possibly TRBD1 (5 bases). The CDR3 runs to 17 residues. Trimming shortened V by 7 bases and J by 0 bases, and 21 bases separated the two germline ends. Germline V gene lookup returns CDR1 SNHLY and CDR2 FYNNEI. For the CDR3, the DNA is TGTGCCAGCACCCTCCCCGGGACTACGTATGCTAACTATGGCTACACCTTC. It specifies CASTLPGTTYANYGYTF.

In its sample, this clone was seen a few times. The J gene is TRBJ2-7, the V gene TRBV11-2; the match to TRBD2 covers 9 bases. In germline, CDR1 is SGHAT, CDR2 FQNNGV. Trimming took 1 base from V and 6 from J; bases not matched to a gene: 7. The CDR3 length is 15 residues. The CDR3 coding sequence is TGTGCCAGCAGCTTAGGGTTTAGCGGGGGATTCGAGCAGTACTTC. Its protein is CASSLGFSGGFEQYF.

The chain couples TRBV6-5 to TRBJ2-7; the D gene is possibly TRBD2 (6 bases). The germline gives CDR1 MNHEY, CDR2 SVGAGI. V was cut by 6 bases and J by 3 bases, with 15 bases left in between. The CDR3 totals 14 residues. The CDR3 sequence: CASREGLRFYEQYF. In nucleotides, the CDR3 is TGTGCCAGCAGAGAGGGACTTAGATTCTACGAGCAGTACTTC.

The V gene is TRBV5-8, the J gene TRBJ1-1, with no clear D. Germline V gene lookup returns CDR1 SGHTS and CDR2 YDEGEE. The CDR3 extends over 14 amino acids. The V end lost 0 bases, the J end lost 1 base, and 7 bases lay between the germline ends. CDR3 residues: CASSLAKRNTEAFF. The DNA of the CDR3 is TGTGCCAGCAGCTTGGCCAAGAGGAACACTGAAGCTTTCTTT.

The chain employs TRBV11-2 and TRBJ1-2; the match to TRBD1 covers 7 bases. Germline CDR1 is SGHAT and CDR2 is FQNNGV. V lost 5 bases to trimming and J lost 5 bases; unmatched junction nucleotides: 14. The CDR3 has 16 residues. The CDR3 spells CASSLPLARTGYGYTF. CDR3 bases: TGTGCCAGCAGCCTCCCACTGGCCCGGACAGGTTATGGCTACACCTTC.

The rearrangement links TRBV29-1 to TRBJ2-7; D is unclear. CDR3 size: 13 residues. In germline, CDR1 is SQVTM, CDR2 ANQGSEA. The ends were cut back, 3 bases at V and 2 bases at J, with 11 bases in the middle. CDR3 coding DNA: TGCAGCGTTGAGTACGAGTATGCCTACGAGCAGTACTTC. Protein: CSVEYEYAYEQYF.

The chain employs TRBV5-1 and TRBJ1-1; D unresolved. CDR3 length equals 14 residues. Germline V CDR1 and CDR2: SGHRS, YFSETQ. Trimming cost V 4 bases and J 4 bases, with 14 bases left between them. The CDR3 coding sequence is TGCGCCAGCAGCCCGGGATATCAAAGCACTGAAGCTTTCTTT. Residues: CASSPGYQSTEAFF.

The CDR3 coding sequence is TGTGCCAGCAGTTTATCGATGAGCCACTATGGCTACACCTTC. This codes for CASSLSMSHYGYTF. The chain combines TRBV27 with TRBJ1-2; no definite D call. V was pared by 0 bases and J by 3 bases, with 8 bases between. Germline CDR1 and CDR2: MNHEY and SMNVEV (reference sequence). This CDR3 has 14 residues.